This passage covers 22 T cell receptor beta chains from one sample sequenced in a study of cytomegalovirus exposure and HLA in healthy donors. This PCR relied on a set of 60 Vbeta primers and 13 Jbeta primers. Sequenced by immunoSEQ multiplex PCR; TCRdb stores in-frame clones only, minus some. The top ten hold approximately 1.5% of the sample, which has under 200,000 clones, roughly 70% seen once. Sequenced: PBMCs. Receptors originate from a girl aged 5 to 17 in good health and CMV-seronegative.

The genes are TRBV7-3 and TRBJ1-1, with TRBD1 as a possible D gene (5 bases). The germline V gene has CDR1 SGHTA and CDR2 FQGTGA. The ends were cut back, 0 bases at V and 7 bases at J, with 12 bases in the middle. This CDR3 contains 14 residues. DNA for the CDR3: TGTGCCAGCAGCTTAACCGGAGATGACAGTGAAGCTTTCTTT. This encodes CASSLTGDDSEAFF.

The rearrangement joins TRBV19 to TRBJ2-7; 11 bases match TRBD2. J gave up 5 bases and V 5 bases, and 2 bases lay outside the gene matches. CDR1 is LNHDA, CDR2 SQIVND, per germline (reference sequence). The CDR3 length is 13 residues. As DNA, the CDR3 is TGTGCCAGTAGTCGGGGACTAGCGGACGAGCAGTACTTC. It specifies CASSRGLADEQYF.

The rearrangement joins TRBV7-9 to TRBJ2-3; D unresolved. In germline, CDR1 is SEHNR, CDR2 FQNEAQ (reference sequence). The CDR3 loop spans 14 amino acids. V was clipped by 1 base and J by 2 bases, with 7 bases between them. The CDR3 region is CASSLDGDTDTQYF. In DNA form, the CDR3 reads TGTGCCAGCAGCTTAGACGGTGACACAGATACGCAGTATTTT.

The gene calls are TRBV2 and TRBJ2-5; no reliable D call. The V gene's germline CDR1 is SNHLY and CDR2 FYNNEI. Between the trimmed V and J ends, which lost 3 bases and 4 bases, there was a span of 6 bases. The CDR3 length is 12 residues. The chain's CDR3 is CASSETIETQYF. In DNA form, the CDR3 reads TGTGCCAGCAGTGAGACAATAGAGACCCAGTACTTC.

CDR3 bases: TGTGCCTGGAGTGTACATGCGAACACTGAAGCTTTCTTT. It yields the protein CAWSVHANTEAFF. The rearrangement uses TRBV30 and TRBJ1-1, with no clear D. The V end lost 0 bases, the J end lost 1 base, and 6 bases lay between the germline ends. CDR3 length: 13 amino acids. Germline CDR1 reads GTSNPN; CDR2 reads SVGIG (reference sequence). The full variable domain, with the rest looked up from reference TRBV30 and TRBJ1-1, is SQTIHQWPATLVQPVGSPLSLECTVEGTSNPNLYWYRQAAGRGLQLLFYSVGIGQISSEVPQNLSASRPQDRQFILSSKKLLLSDSGFYLCAWSVHANTEAFFGQGTRLTVV.

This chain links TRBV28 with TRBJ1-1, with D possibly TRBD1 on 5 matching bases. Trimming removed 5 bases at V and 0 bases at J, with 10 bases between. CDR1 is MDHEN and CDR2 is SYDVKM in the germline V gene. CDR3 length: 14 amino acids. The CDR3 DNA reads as TGTGCCAGCAGTCTACAGGACATGAACACTGAAGCTTTCTTT. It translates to CASSLQDMNTEAFF.

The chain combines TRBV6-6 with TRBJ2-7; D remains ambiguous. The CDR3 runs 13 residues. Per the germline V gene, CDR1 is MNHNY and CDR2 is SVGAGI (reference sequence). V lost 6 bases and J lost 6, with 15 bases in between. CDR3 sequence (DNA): TGTGCCAGCAGGCCAGTGACAACGCTCGAGCAGTACTTC. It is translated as CASRPVTTLEQYF.

The CDR3 is CSVVRDRGIYEQYF. CDR3 DNA: TGCAGCGTCGTCCGGGACAGAGGGATTTACGAGCAGTACTTC. This sequence joins TRBV29-1 and TRBJ2-7, with TRBD1 identical over 7 bases. This CDR3 has 14 amino acids. CDR1 and CDR2 (germline): SQVTM, ANQGSEA. J lost 4 bases, V lost 6 bases, and 12 bases had no gene match.

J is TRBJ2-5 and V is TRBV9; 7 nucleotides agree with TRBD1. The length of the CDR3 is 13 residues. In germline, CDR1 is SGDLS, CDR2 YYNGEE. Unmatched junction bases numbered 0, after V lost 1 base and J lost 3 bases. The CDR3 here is CASSVTGEETQYF. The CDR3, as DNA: TGTGCCAGCAGCGTAACAGGGGAAGAGACCCAGTACTTC. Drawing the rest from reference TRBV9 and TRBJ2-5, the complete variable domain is DSGVTQTPKHLITATGQRVTLRCSPRSGDLSVYWYQQSLDQGLQFLIQYYNGEERAKGNILERFSAQQFPDLHSELNLSSLELGDSALYFCASSVTGEETQYFGPGTRLLVL.

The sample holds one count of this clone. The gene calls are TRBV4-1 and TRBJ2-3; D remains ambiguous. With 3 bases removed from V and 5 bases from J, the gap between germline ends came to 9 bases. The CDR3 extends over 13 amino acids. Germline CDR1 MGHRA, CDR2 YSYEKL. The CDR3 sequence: CASSQTLVDTQYF. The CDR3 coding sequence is TGCGCCAGCAGCCAGACGCTAGTAGATACGCAGTATTTT.

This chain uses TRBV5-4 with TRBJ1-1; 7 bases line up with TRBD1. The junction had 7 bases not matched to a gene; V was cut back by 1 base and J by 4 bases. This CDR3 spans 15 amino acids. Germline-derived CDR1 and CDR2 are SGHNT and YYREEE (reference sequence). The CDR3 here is CASSLPTGVATEAFF. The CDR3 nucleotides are TGTGCCAGCAGCTTGCCTACAGGGGTGGCCACTGAAGCTTTCTTT.

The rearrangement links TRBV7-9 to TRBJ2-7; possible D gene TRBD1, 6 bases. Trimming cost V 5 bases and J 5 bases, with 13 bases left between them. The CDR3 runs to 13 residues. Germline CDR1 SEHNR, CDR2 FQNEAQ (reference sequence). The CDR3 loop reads CASSPGVGDEQYF. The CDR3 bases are TGTGCCAGCAGCCCAGGGGTCGGAGACGAGCAGTACTTC.

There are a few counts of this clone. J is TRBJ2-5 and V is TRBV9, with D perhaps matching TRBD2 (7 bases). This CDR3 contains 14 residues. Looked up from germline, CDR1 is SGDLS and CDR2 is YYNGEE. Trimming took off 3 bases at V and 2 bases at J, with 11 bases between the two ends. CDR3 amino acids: CASSARGQQETQYF. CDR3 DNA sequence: TGTGCCAGCAGCGCGCGGGGGCAACAAGAGACCCAGTACTTC.

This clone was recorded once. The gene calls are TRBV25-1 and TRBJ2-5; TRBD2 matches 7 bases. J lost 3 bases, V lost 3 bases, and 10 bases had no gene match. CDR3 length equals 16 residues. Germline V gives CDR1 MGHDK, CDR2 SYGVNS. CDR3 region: CASSEASGVIEETQYF. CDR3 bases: TGTGCCAGCAGTGAGGCCAGCGGGGTGATCGAAGAGACCCAGTACTTC.

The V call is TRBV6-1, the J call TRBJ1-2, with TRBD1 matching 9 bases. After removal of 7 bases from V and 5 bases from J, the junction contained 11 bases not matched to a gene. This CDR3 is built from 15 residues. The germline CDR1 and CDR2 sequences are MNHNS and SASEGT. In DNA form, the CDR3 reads TGTGCCAGCACCGTGGGGGACAGGGAAGGGTATGGCTACACCTTC. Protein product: CASTVGDREGYGYTF.

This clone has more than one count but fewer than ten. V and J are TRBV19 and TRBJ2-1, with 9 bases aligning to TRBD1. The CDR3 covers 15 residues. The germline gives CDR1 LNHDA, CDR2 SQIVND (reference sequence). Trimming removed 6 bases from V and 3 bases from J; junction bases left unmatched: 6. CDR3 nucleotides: TGTGCCAGTAGAACCAGACAGGGGGGCTACAATGAGCAGTTCTTC. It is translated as CASRTRQGGYNEQFF.

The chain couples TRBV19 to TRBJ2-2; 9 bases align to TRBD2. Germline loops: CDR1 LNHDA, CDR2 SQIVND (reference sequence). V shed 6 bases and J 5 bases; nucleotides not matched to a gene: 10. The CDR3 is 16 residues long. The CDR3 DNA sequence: TGTGCCAGTAGGTCTAGCGGGGTCCCGGGGACCGGGGAGCTGTTTTTT. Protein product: CASRSSGVPGTGELFF.

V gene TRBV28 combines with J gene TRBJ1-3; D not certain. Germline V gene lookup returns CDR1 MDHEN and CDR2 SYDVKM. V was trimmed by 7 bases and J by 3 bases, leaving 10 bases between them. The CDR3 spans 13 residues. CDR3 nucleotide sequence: TGTGCCAGCACGTGGTTAGATGGAAACACCATATATTTT. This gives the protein CASTWLDGNTIYF.

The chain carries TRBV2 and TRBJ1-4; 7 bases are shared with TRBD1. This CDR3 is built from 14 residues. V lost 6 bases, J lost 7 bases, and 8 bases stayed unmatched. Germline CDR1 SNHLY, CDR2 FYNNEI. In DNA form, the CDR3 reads TGTGCCAGCAGGAGGGAGGCAGGGGGTGAAAAACTGTTTTTT. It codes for CASRREAGGEKLFF.

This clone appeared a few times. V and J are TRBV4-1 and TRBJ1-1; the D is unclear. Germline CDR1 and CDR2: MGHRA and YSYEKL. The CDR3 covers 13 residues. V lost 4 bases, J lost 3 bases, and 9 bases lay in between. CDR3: CASSLQADTEAFF. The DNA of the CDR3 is TGCGCCAGCAGCCTTCAAGCGGACACTGAAGCTTTCTTT.

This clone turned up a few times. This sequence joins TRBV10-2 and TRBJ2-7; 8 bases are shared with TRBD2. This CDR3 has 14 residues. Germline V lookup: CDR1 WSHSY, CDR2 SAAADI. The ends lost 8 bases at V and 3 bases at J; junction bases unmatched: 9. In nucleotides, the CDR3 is TGCGCCAGCCTTAGCGGGGCCTTTCTCTACGAGCAGTACTTC. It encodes CASLSGAFLYEQYF.

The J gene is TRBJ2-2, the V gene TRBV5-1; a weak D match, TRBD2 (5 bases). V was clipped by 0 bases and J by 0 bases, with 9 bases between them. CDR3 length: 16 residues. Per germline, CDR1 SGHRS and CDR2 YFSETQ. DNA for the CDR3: TGCGCCAGCAGCTTGGGGTCGGGAACGAACACCGGGGAGCTGTTTTTT. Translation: CASSLGSGTNTGELFF.